This T cell receptor (beta chain) appears in the sequencing data of a study of vaccination and CD4 T cells after COVID-19. Using its own MiXCR run on the PCR reads, TCRdb lists one record per CDR3 protein. The sample shows some 33,000 distinct CDR3 sequences, around 39% of them seen only once. Time point meaning: late sampling 161 to 241 days after vaccination in a few convalescent patients. CDR1 is SSHAT and CDR2 is FNYEAQ in the germline V gene (reference sequence). The CDR3 extends over 14 amino acids. Note on this clonotype: At one of its ends the junction is not consistent with the germline gene, which may arise from a read error.

The J gene is TRBJ2-1, the V gene TRBV7-7; TRBD2 is a possible D gene (5 bases). The origin of this receptor is a human donor who had recovered from COVID-19. Material: CD4+ T cells from blood, obtained about 7 months after SARS-CoV-2 vaccination. Written as DNA, the CDR3 is TGTGCTAGCAGCCCCAACCGGGATTACAATGAGCAGTTCTTC. Its translation: CASSPNRDYNEQFF.